This is a list of T cell receptor beta chains from one sample in a study of metastatic and nonmetastatic thyroid tumors. TCRdb redid the clone calls on the PCR reads using MiXCR. The sample lists some 33,000 clones; 10% to 12% were seen once. Sequencing input: blood. The receptors derive from a female donor with papillary thyroid cancer or a benign thyroid nodule (not recorded which). Some clones in this sample may be carry-over from other donors' samples. Each CDR3 is given with its conserved first and last residue. The order of the fields is CDR3 length, V gene, D gene, J gene, clone size, CDR3 DNA, CDR3 protein. D genes are given only for firm matches. A clone size is listed for some rows: how often the clone was seen (once, few, many), or a class if it is expanded.

CDR3 length: 15; V gene: TRBV5-5; D gene: NA; J gene: TRBJ2-7; clone size: many; CDR3 DNA: TGTGCCAGCAGCCTGACGGGTGGGCCCAACTACGAGCAGTACTTC; CDR3 protein: CASSLTGGPNYEQYF
CDR3 length: 17; V gene: TRBV6-6; D gene: NA; J gene: TRBJ1-4; clone size: many; CDR3 DNA: TGTGCCAGCAGTTACTGGGGACTGACACTCAATAATGAAAAACTGTTTTTT; CDR3 protein: CASSYWGLTLNNEKLFF
CDR3 length: 18; V gene: TRBV7-9; D gene: TRBD2; J gene: TRBJ2-2; clone size: many; CDR3 DNA: TGTGCCAGCACCCGTCGTGGCGGGGGGGGGGTAGGACCCGGGGAGCTGTTTTTT; CDR3 protein: CASTRRGGGGVGPGELFF
CDR3 length: 13; V gene: TRBV6-4; D gene: NA; J gene: TRBJ2-1; clone size: many; CDR3 DNA: TGTGCCAGCAGTGAGGGGCAGGCTGCGATGAAGTTCTTC; CDR3 protein: CASSEGQAAMKFF
CDR3 length: 13; V gene: TRBV29-1; D gene: TRBD1; J gene: TRBJ2-1; clone size: many; CDR3 DNA: TGCAGCGTCGGGGACAGATATAGGAATGAGCAGTTCTTC; CDR3 protein: CSVGDRYRNEQFF
CDR3 length: 16; V gene: TRBV24-1; D gene: NA; J gene: TRBJ2-5; clone size: many; CDR3 DNA: TGTGCCACCAGTGATTTGGGTCGGGGGTACCAAGAGACCCAGTACTTC; CDR3 protein: CATSDLGRGYQETQYF
CDR3 length: 14; V gene: TRBV7-3; D gene: NA; J gene: TRBJ2-1; clone size: many; CDR3 DNA: TGTGCCAGCAGCTTAGGGAGGTCTCTCGATGAGCAGTTCTTC; CDR3 protein: CASSLGRSLDEQFF
CDR3 length: 13; V gene: TRBV10-3; D gene: TRBD1; J gene: TRBJ1-3; clone size: many; CDR3 DNA: TGTGCCTCGAGGGGGCTCTCTGGAAACACCATATATTTT; CDR3 protein: CASRGLSGNTIYF
CDR3 length: 16; V gene: TRBV27; D gene: NA; J gene: TRBJ1-5; clone size: many; CDR3 DNA: TGTGCCAGCAGTTTAGAGGGAACAAAATTTGGTCAGCCCCAGCATTTT; CDR3 protein: CASSLEGTKFGQPQHF
CDR3 length: 13; V gene: TRBV2; D gene: NA; J gene: TRBJ2-7; clone size: many; CDR3 DNA: TGTGCCAGGCGGGACACCGGAGGGGGCGAGCAGTACTTC; CDR3 protein: CARRDTGGGEQYF
CDR3 length: 15; V gene: TRBV6-2/TRBV6-3; D gene: NA; J gene: TRBJ1-1; clone size: many; CDR3 DNA: TGTGCCAGCAGTTACTTAAACGCCGGCGGGACTGAAGCTTTCTTT; CDR3 protein: CASSYLNAGGTEAFF
CDR3 length: 16; V gene: TRBV4-3; D gene: TRBD1; J gene: TRBJ1-1; clone size: many; CDR3 DNA: TGCGCCAGCAGCCAAGATATCGGCAGGGGGTCCACTGAAGCTTTCTTT; CDR3 protein: CASSQDIGRGSTEAFF
CDR3 length: 15; V gene: TRBV20-1; D gene: NA; J gene: TRBJ2-3; clone size: NA; CDR3 DNA: TGCAGTGCTCCTCCCGGGACATGCGTCACAGATACGCAGTATTTT; CDR3 protein: CSAPPGTCVTDTQYF
CDR3 length: 15; V gene: TRBV7-6; D gene: NA; J gene: TRBJ2-5; clone size: many; CDR3 DNA: TGTGCCAGCGGCGCCGAAGCGGACAGCCAAGAGACCCAGTACTTC; CDR3 protein: CASGAEADSQETQYF
CDR3 length: 14; V gene: TRBV30; D gene: NA; J gene: TRBJ2-1; clone size: many; CDR3 DNA: TGTGCCTGGAGTGTAGGAAGGGGGGGCAATGAGCAGTTCTTC; CDR3 protein: CAWSVGRGGNEQFF
CDR3 length: 15; V gene: TRBV18; D gene: NA; J gene: TRBJ1-2; clone size: many; CDR3 DNA: TGTGCCAGCTCACCAGATGGGACAACTAACTATGGCTACACCTTC; CDR3 protein: CASSPDGTTNYGYTF
CDR3 length: 14; V gene: TRBV3-1; D gene: NA; J gene: TRBJ2-1; clone size: many; CDR3 DNA: TGTGCCAGCAGCCAGGCTCGCTCCTACAATGAGCAGTTCTTC; CDR3 protein: CASSQARSYNEQFF
CDR3 length: 15; V gene: TRBV6-1; D gene: TRBD2; J gene: TRBJ2-1; clone size: NA; CDR3 DNA: TGTGCCAGCAGGGTACTAGCGGGAGGGTCCAATGAGCAGTTCTTC; CDR3 protein: CASRVLAGGSNEQFF
CDR3 length: 15; V gene: TRBV6-5; D gene: TRBD1; J gene: TRBJ1-2; clone size: many; CDR3 DNA: TGTGCCAGCAGTTACGCCGGGACAGGGCGGTATGGCTACACCTTC; CDR3 protein: CASSYAGTGRYGYTF
CDR3 length: 14; V gene: TRBV27; D gene: NA; J gene: TRBJ2-2; clone size: NA; CDR3 DNA: TGTGCCAGCAGTTTATTTCGGGTCACCGGGGATGTGTTTTTT; CDR3 protein: CASSLFRVTGDVFF
CDR3 length: 16; V gene: TRBV5-6; D gene: TRBD2; J gene: TRBJ2-7; clone size: many; CDR3 DNA: TGTGCCAGCAGCTTGGGCCCTAGCGGAATGCCCTACGAGCAGTACTTC; CDR3 protein: CASSLGPSGMPYEQYF
CDR3 length: 14; V gene: TRBV6-1; D gene: NA; J gene: TRBJ2-1; clone size: NA; CDR3 DNA: TGTGCCAGCAGTGAAGGCGGGGAGGCAGATGAGCAGTTCTTC; CDR3 protein: CASSEGGEADEQFF
CDR3 length: 12; V gene: TRBV27; D gene: NA; J gene: TRBJ2-5; clone size: many; CDR3 DNA: TGTGCCAGCAGTTTCGGGGGAGAGACCCAGTACTTC; CDR3 protein: CASSFGGETQYF